These 21 T cell receptor beta chains were sequenced from one sample in a study of tumor-infiltrating lymphocytes in oesophageal squamous cell carcinoma. Each CDR3 protein is one row after TCRdb ran MiXCR on the PCR reads. The sample has roughly 21,000 distinct CDR3 sequences, 35% to 40% seen once; the top ten hold more than 30%. Sequencing was done on a sample of esophageal tumor tissue. Receptors were obtained from a male donor with esophageal squamous cell carcinoma.

With respect to this clonotype: A much larger clone sits a single nucleotide away, making a read error possible. The rearrangement links TRBV20-1 to TRBJ2-5, with D unclear. Germline V gene sequence: CDR1 DFQATT, CDR2 SNEGSKA (reference sequence). This CDR3 is 13 amino acids long. The V gene lost 3 bases and the J gene lost 11 bases, with 19 bases spanning the gap. This chain's CDR3 is CSARSLDNNEQYF. The CDR3 nucleotides read TGCAGTGCTAGGAGCCTAGATAACAATGAGCAGTACTTC.

Relative to its sample, this clonotype is large. This chain uses TRBV6-1 with TRBJ2-7, with 8 nucleotides matching TRBD2. With 3 bases clipped from V and 4 bases from J, the junction kept 11 bases outside the gene matches. The CDR3 contains 16 residues. CDR1 and CDR2 from the germline V gene are MNHNS and SASEGT. CDR3 sequence (DNA): TGTGCCAGCAGTGATGCCAGCGGGGGCCGTCCATACGAGCAGTACTTC. Residues: CASSDASGGRPYEQYF.

This clonotype was counted a few times. The chain combines TRBV7-6 with TRBJ2-1; D might be TRBD1 (5 bases). Per germline, CDR1 SGHVS and CDR2 FNYEAQ. V lost 4 bases to trimming and J lost 7 bases, with 11 bases between them. The CDR3 totals 13 residues. CDR3 coding DNA: TGTGCCAGCAGCTCCCAACAGGCAAATGAGCAGTTCTTC. This codes for CASSSQQANEQFF. The entire variable domain, with the rest obtained from reference TRBV7-6 and TRBJ2-1, is as follows: GAGVSQSPRYKVTKRGQDVALRCDPISGHVSLYWYRQALGQGPEFLTYFNYEAQQDKSGLPNDRFSAERPEGSISTLTIQRTEQRDSAMYRCASSSQQANEQFFGPGTRLTVL.

The V and J genes are TRBV12-3 or TRBV12-4 and TRBJ1-6; no reliable D call. V dropped 2 bases and J dropped 19 bases, with 21 bases sitting between them. The CDR3 is 14 amino acids. CDR3 amino acids: CASSLQAGAPEQHF. The DNA for the CDR3 is TGTGCCAGCAGTTTACAAGCGGGTGCACCCGAGCAGCACTTT.

This chain links TRBV6-1 with TRBJ2-1, with TRBD2 matching 8 bases. CDR1 MNHNS and CDR2 SASEGT come from the germline V gene. This CDR3 region has 12 residues. J gave up 6 bases and V 8 bases, and 3 bases lay outside the gene matches. The CDR3 is CASSGGVNEQFF. The CDR3 DNA follows: TGTGCCAGCTCCGGGGGGGTCAATGAGCAGTTCTTC.

Remarks on this clonotype: The conserved closing phenylalanine or tryptophan is absent in this CDR3, likely reflecting a read error. The limits of the CDR3 on the DNA are not certain, so only TCRdb's listed CDR3 is given. The J gene is TRBJ2-5, the V gene TRBV12-3 or TRBV12-4; TRBD1 was called by the table and not checked on the DNA. The CDR3 totals 14 residues, both ends included. The CDR3 here is CASSPSLYGYTFGS.

This clonotype was seen only once. The DNA for the CDR3 is TGTGCCAGCAGCCGGGACAGGCTCACTGAAGCTTTCTTT. Encoded protein: CASSRDRLTEAFF. The genes are TRBV7-9 and TRBJ1-1; 8 positions agree with TRBD1. This CDR3 has 13 amino acids. The trim removed 5 bases at V and 4 bases at J, leaving 3 bases unmatched. The V gene's germline CDR1 is SEHNR and CDR2 FQNEAQ (reference sequence).

Comment on this clonotype: Relative to the germline gene, one junction end is altered; a read error may explain this. The V and J genes are TRBV7-2 and TRBJ2-3; perhaps TRBD2 as D (5 bases). This CDR3 contains 13 residues. CDR1 is SGHTA and CDR2 is FQGNSA in the germline V gene. CDR3 region: CASSSTRGNGYTF. The CDR3, as DNA: TGTGCCAGCAGCTCGACGAGAGGGAATGGCTACACCTTT.

V usage is TRBV7-3 and J usage is TRBJ2-3; possible D gene TRBD1, 5 bases. The J call may be mistaken, given a closer DNA end match to TRBJ2-1. CDR3 length: 13 residues. Looked up from germline, CDR1 is SGHTA and CDR2 is FQGTGA. The CDR3 coding sequence is TGTGCCAGCAGCTTATCATTTCAGGGTGAGCAGTTCTTC. Amino acid sequence: CASSLSFQGEQFF.

The V and J genes are TRBV10-2 and TRBJ1-1, with TRBD1 matching over 7 bases. V shed 3 bases and J 5 bases; nucleotides not matched to a gene: 15. In germline, CDR1 is WSHSY, CDR2 SAAADI. The CDR3 spans 17 residues. The CDR3 loop reads CASSEYPYYRGWTEAFF. For the CDR3, the DNA is TGCGCCAGCAGTGAATACCCGTACTACAGGGGATGGACTGAAGCTTTCTTT.

As to this clonotype: The conserved phenylalanine or tryptophan normally closing the CDR3 is absent here, so this likely arose from a read error. The limits of the CDR3 on the DNA are not certain, so only TCRdb's listed CDR3 is given. The V gene is TRBV27, the J gene TRBJ2-1; the table's D gene call, TRBD2, was not cross checked with the DNA. Per the germline V gene, CDR1 is MNHEY and CDR2 is SMNVEV (reference sequence). Counting both end residues, the CDR3 totals 21 amino acids. CDR3 amino acids: CASSPRPLSGSFIPYEQYFGN.

This chain links TRBV7-2 with TRBJ2-5, with 7 positions matching TRBD2. The J call could be wrong; TRBJ2-7 is a better fit for the DNA end. This CDR3 contains 14 residues. CDR1 and CDR2 (germline): SGHTA, FQGNSA. CDR3 in DNA: TGTGCCAGCAGCCCCACGGGACTAACCTACGAGCAGTACTTC. This encodes CASSPTGLTYEQYF.

The genes are TRBV7-8 and TRBJ2-3, with D unclear. Looked up from germline, CDR1 is SGHVS and CDR2 is FQNEAQ. The CDR3 length is 9 residues. Trimming shortened V by 7 bases and J by 4 bases, and 0 bases separated the two germline ends. The CDR3 DNA follows: TGTGCCAGCACAGATACGCAGTATTTT. Translation gives CASTDTQYF.

J is TRBJ2-2 and V is TRBV7-2; D is uncertain. The CDR3 has 16 amino acids. V was cut by 5 bases and J by 4 bases, with 17 bases left in between. Germline V gene lookup returns CDR1 SGHTA and CDR2 FQGNSA. The CDR3 loop is CASSAHIVQTTGELFF. Written as DNA, the CDR3 is TGTGCCAGCAGCGCCCATATCGTCCAGACCACCGGGGAGCTGTTTTTT.

This clonotype was seen more than once but under ten times. This may arise from a read error, as a much more abundant clone is one base away. V gene TRBV11-2 combines with J gene TRBJ1-1; D is tentatively TRBD1 or TRBD2 (6 bases each). The J call may be wrong; the DNA end is better matched by TRBJ2-7. Per the germline V gene, CDR1 is SGHAT and CDR2 is FQNNGV. This CDR3 comprises 18 residues. This CDR3 is CASSLDGGGGRRFDEQYF. For the CDR3, the DNA is TGTGCCAGCAGCTTAGACGGTGGTGGGGGGCGCAGGTTCGATGAGCAGTACTTC.

V gene TRBV11-2 combines with J gene TRBJ2-3, with D possibly matching TRBD2 (7 bases). Germline V lookup: CDR1 SGHAT, CDR2 FQNNGV. Trimming removed 2 bases from V and 4 bases from J, with 10 bases in between. This CDR3 contains 14 residues. In nucleotides, the CDR3 is TGTGCCAGCAGCTTAAGGGGGGGTCCAGATACGCAGTATTTT. Its protein product is CASSLRGGPDTQYF.

This clonotype was seen repeatedly, ten times or more. This rearrangement joins TRBV6-6 to TRBJ2-7; 9 nucleotides line up with TRBD1. CDR3 size: 14 residues. Germline lookup yields CDR1 MNHNY and CDR2 SVGAGI (reference sequence). Trimming at V came to 0 bases and at J to 6 bases, leaving 3 bases not matched to a gene. The CDR3 region is CASSYSMDRGEQYF. CDR3 nucleotide sequence: TGTGCCAGCAGTTACTCGATGGACAGGGGCGAGCAGTACTTC.

In its sample, this clonotype is medium-sized. The rearrangement uses TRBV7-6 and TRBJ2-3; D is tentatively TRBD1 or TRBD2 (5 bases each). Between the trimmed V and J ends, which lost 5 bases and 0 bases, there was a span of 6 bases. This CDR3 contains 13 residues. CDR1 and CDR2 (germline): SGHVS, FNYEAQ. CDR3 residues: CASSGGSTDTQYF. The CDR3 DNA sequence: TGTGCCAGCAGCGGGGGTAGCACAGATACGCAGTATTTT.

Many counts were recorded for this clonotype. The chain employs TRBV12-3 or TRBV12-4 and TRBJ2-5; D unclear. TRBJ2-7 matches the DNA end more closely, so the J call is doubtful. The CDR3 spans 13 residues. The CDR3 DNA sequence: TGTGCCAGCAGTAGTACTCAACCCTACGAGCAGTACTTC. Protein sequence: CASSSTQPYEQYF.

A few counts support this clonotype. Because the CDR3's place on the DNA is in doubt, the DNA is left out and the CDR3 is given as listed by TCRdb. CDR3 loop: CASSISVGTGSKKPFF. The rearrangement uses TRBV19 and TRBJ1-4; the tabulated D call, TRBD1, remains unverified against the DNA. Including both end residues, the CDR3 is 16 amino acids long. CDR1 and CDR2 (germline): LNHDA, SQIVND (reference sequence).

There are many counts of this clonotype. The conserved closing phenylalanine or tryptophan is absent in this CDR3, likely reflecting a read error. Because the CDR3's place on the DNA is in doubt, the DNA is left out and the CDR3 is given as listed by TCRdb. The rearrangement joins TRBV12-3 or TRBV12-4 to TRBJ2-4; the D call TRBD1 from the table was never checked on the DNA. The CDR3 sequence runs 8 residues, both termini included. This CDR3 reads CASSLRTN.